This TCR beta chain was sequenced for a study of low-dose radiotherapy and immunotherapy resistance in tumors. The overall study: The study delivered 0.5 Gy per fraction every 2 weeks to Cohort 1, totaling 6.5 Gy. Intravenous nivolumab 240 mg every two weeks plus ipilimumab 1 mg/kg every six weeks was given to patients.

First-strand cDNA used TRAV- and TRBV-specific primers, covering alpha and beta chains. Amplification of TCRs used a constant-region primer and V-primer adapter for around 19 PCR cycles. TCRdb reprocessed the reads via MiXCR and lists one record per CDR3 protein. The sample lists 60,000 to 75,000 distinct CDR3 sequences; about 25% were seen once. The CDR3 sequence is 16 residues long. CDR1 SEHNR and CDR2 FQNEAQ come from the germline V gene (reference sequence). A note on this clonotype: A far larger clone is one base from this, pointing to a likely read error.

The time point was: before trial treatment. J is TRBJ2-2 and V is TRBV7-9, with D unresolved. The clonotype was recovered from a male donor with rectosigmoid adenocarcinoma. The material sequenced was PBMCs, taken before treatment. The CDR3 sequence is CASCLSMGSHTGELFF. In nucleotides, the CDR3 is TGTGCCAGCTGCTTATCTATGGGATCTCACACCGGGGAGCTGTTTTTT.